This T cell receptor beta chain was recorded in a study of CD8+CD57+ T cells in acquired aplastic anemia. Overall study: The study obtained an average of about 3.1 ug of DNA from sorted CD4+ and CD8+ cells.

Those patients picked for sequencing had displayed CD8+CD57+ cell expansion on flow cytometry. Diagnosis of severe acquired aplastic anemia applied to all patients. Study-wide findings and caveats: A set of more than 25 CD8+ CDR3 sequences was shared between patients and controls, and these sequences appeared highly expressed in patients.

As regards this clonotype: The antigen remains unidentified.

The CDR3 extends over 14 amino acids. V lost 2 bases and J lost 7, with 14 bases in between. TCR beta VDJ and CDR3 profiling used genomic DNA as template. TCRdb independently ran MiXCR on the reads; one entry per CDR3 protein. Among about 180,000 distinct CDR3 sequences listed, almost 50% were seen once. This receptor was taken from a human donor with aplastic anemia. The rearrangement joins TRBV12-3 or TRBV12-4 to TRBJ1-2; no firm D call. The source material was sorted CD4+, CD8+, or CD8+CD57+ T cells (not recorded which) from PBMCs. CDR3 nucleotide sequence: TGTGCCAGCAGTTTAAGAACGGCCCCTTCTGGCTACACCTTC. Translation: CASSLRTAPSGYTF.